This T cell receptor beta chain originates from a study of shared clonotypes between healthy human individuals. Across the whole study: The composition of the donors was a couple of women and three men aged 18 to 49.

The CDR3 runs 14 residues. Germline V lookup: CDR1 MNHEY, CDR2 SMNVEV (reference sequence). V trimming: 6 bases; J trimming: 4 bases; junction bases outside the gene matches: 6. Overall study findings and caveats: Non-shared clonotypes had lower generation probabilities than those shared by all four donors. Sharing of clonotypes among donors was expected to vary with sequencing depth.

In the source study's methods: ImmunoSEQ sequences covered only the junction and lacked quality scores; filtering therefore differed. TCRdb keeps only in-frame clones here, not all; method: immunoSEQ multiplex PCR. Clone size and the V and J calls come from that table; the DNA yielded D and trimming. The sample has over 2 million clones; 85% to 95% are singletons. A remark on this clone: Antigen unknown.

What was sequenced was naive CD4+ T cells sorted from blood. This sample's subset: CD45RA+ positively selected. This chain connects TRBV27 to TRBJ1-5; the match to TRBD1 covers 7 bases. This clonotype originated in a man between 18 and 35 years old in good health. CDR3 nucleotides: TGTGCCAGCAGCACGACAGGGATAAATCAGCCCCAGCATTTT. Amino acid sequence: CASSTTGINQPQHF.